These 25 T cell receptor beta chains came from one sample sequenced in a study of blood T cell repertoires in COVID-19. Assay: immunoSEQ multiplex PCR; the TCRdb copy retains only in-frame clones and omits some. The repertoire includes 150,000 to 200,000 clones, roughly 86% of them detected once, and roughly 3.3% sits in the top ten. Sequences were obtained from peripheral blood. The receptors were sampled from a man aged 65 to 79 with acute or convalescent COVID-19.

The rearrangement links TRBV9 to TRBJ1-6, with 11 bases aligning to TRBD1. The V and J ends lost 4 bases and 8 bases, in that order; junction bases with no gene match: 2. The length of the CDR3 is 14 residues. CDR1 SGDLS and CDR2 YYNGEE come from the germline V gene. The CDR3 loop is CASSRGQGDSPLHF. CDR3 nucleotides: TGTGCCAGCAGCCGGGGACAGGGGGATTCACCCCTCCACTTT.

This clone was seen only once. This chain links TRBV7-9 with TRBJ1-2; D ambiguous. The CDR3 is 15 residues long. The V end lost 5 bases, the J end lost 4 bases, and 17 bases lay between the germline ends. Germline loops: CDR1 SEHNR, CDR2 FQNEAQ (reference sequence). CDR3 in amino acids: CASSAGGSFPYGYTF. CDR3 bases: TGTGCCAGCAGCGCCGGAGGCAGTTTCCCCTATGGCTACACCTTC.

The V call is TRBV6-1, the J call TRBJ2-5, with TRBD1 matching over 7 bases. The germline V gene has CDR1 MNHNS and CDR2 SASEGT. With 3 bases clipped from V and 0 bases from J, the junction kept 1 base outside the gene matches. The CDR3 runs to 14 residues. This chain's CDR3 is CASSEDRYQETQYF. The CDR3 DNA reads as TGTGCCAGCAGTGAGGACAGGTACCAAGAGACCCAGTACTTC.

Regarding this clone: Its ends do not fully match the called genes, so a read error is possible. The V call is TRBV3-1 (or the pseudogene TRBV3-2), the J call TRBJ2-7, with D possibly being TRBD2 (7 bases). This CDR3 comprises 12 residues. Germline loops: CDR1 LGHDT, CDR2 YNNKEL (reference sequence). As DNA, the CDR3 is TGTGCCAGCAGCCAAACGGGGGGCCAGAGGAACTTC. It yields the protein CASSQTGGQRNF.

This chain uses TRBV7-9 with TRBJ2-1, with no clear D. The CDR3 is made up of 13 amino acids. Looked up from germline, CDR1 is SEHNR and CDR2 is FQNEAQ (reference sequence). With 5 bases removed from V and 2 bases from J, the gap between germline ends came to 7 bases. The CDR3: CASSTSAYNEQFF. The CDR3 DNA sequence: TGTGCCAGCAGCACCAGCGCCTACAATGAGCAGTTCTTC.

The rearrangement joins TRBV2 to TRBJ1-4; D gene uncertain. Per germline, CDR1 SNHLY and CDR2 FYNNEI. The V end was cut by 2 bases, the J end by 4 bases, with 17 bases between. The CDR3 is 17 amino acids. In DNA form, the CDR3 reads TGTGCCAGCAGTGAAAATGGAGTGCTGCACGGTAATGAAAAACTGTTTTTT. It encodes CASSENGVLHGNEKLFF.

The chain combines TRBV10-2 with TRBJ2-1; 14 bases are shared with TRBD2. V lost 6 bases, J lost 4 bases, and 5 bases stayed unmatched. This CDR3 is 16 amino acids long. CDR1 is WSHSY and CDR2 is SAAADI in the germline V gene. The DNA of the CDR3 is TGCGCCAGCAGATTACGGACTAGCGGGGGGTACAATGAGCAGTTCTTC. This translates into CASRLRTSGGYNEQFF.

V is TRBV2 and J is TRBJ2-2; the match to TRBD2 covers 11 bases. The V segment lost 10 bases and the J segment 3 bases; nucleotides outside the gene matches: 7. CDR1 SNHLY and CDR2 FYNNEI come from the germline V gene. The CDR3 consists of 15 residues. The CDR3 region has the DNA TGTGCCATCCCGACTAGCGGGATATACACCGGGGAGCTGTTTTTT. Its translation: CAIPTSGIYTGELFF.

This chain connects TRBV19 to TRBJ1-5; D uncertain. Germline CDR1 reads LNHDA; CDR2 reads SQIVND (reference sequence). Trimming removed 8 bases at V and 0 bases at J, with 11 bases between. CDR3 size: 14 residues. The CDR3 sequence is CASSNDYSNQPQHF. The CDR3 coding sequence is TGTGCCAGTTCTAACGACTATAGCAATCAGCCCCAGCATTTT.

The chain couples TRBV7-2 to TRBJ2-7, with D possibly matching TRBD1 (6 bases). CDR1 SGHTA and CDR2 FQGNSA come from the germline V gene. V was cut by 3 bases and J by 1 base, with 16 bases left in between. The CDR3 is made up of 16 amino acids. CDR3 DNA: TGTGCCAGCAGCTTGGATCCCGACAGGAGTTCCTACGAGCAGTACTTC. It specifies CASSLDPDRSSYEQYF. The variable domain in full, completed from reference TRBV7-2 and TRBJ2-7, reads GAGVSQSPSNKVTEKGKDVELRCDPISGHTALYWYRQSLGQGLEFLIYFQGNSAPDKSGLPSDRFSAERTGGSVSTLTIQRTQQEDSAVYLCASSLDPDRSSYEQYFGPGTRLTVT.

The genes are TRBV12-3 or TRBV12-4 and TRBJ1-1; 8 bases are shared with TRBD1. This CDR3 has 13 amino acids. V shed 4 bases, J shed 5 bases, and the junction held 3 bases outside the gene matches. The CDR3 DNA reads TGTGCCAGCAGTTCACGACAGGGGACTGAAGCTTTCTTT. Translating it yields CASSSRQGTEAFF.

The rearrangement links TRBV7-2 to TRBJ1-2, with 7 bases identical to TRBD1. The CDR3 is 15 amino acids. The germline V gene encodes CDR1 SGHTA and CDR2 FQGNSA. The V segment lost 7 bases and the J segment 4 bases; nucleotides outside the gene matches: 12. The CDR3 bases are TGTGCCAGCACACGACAGGGTAGTATTTTCTATGGCTACACCTTC. Translating gives CASTRQGSIFYGYTF.

The chain links TRBV7-2 to TRBJ2-5, with TRBD1 as a possible D gene (5 bases). There are 13 residues in the CDR3. Germline CDR1 and CDR2: SGHTA and FQGNSA. V lost 3 bases and J lost 3, with 8 bases in between. The CDR3 DNA is TGTGCCAGCAGCTTTAGGGGCGAAGAGACCCAGTACTTC. Residues: CASSFRGEETQYF.

The chain joins TRBV6-6 to TRBJ1-5; no definite D call. The CDR3 sequence is 15 residues long. The V gene lost 6 bases and the J gene lost 3 bases, with 15 bases spanning the gap. Germline CDR1 MNHNY, CDR2 SVGAGI (reference sequence). The CDR3 DNA follows: TGTGCCAGCAGCCCTGGACGGGGAAACAATCAGCCCCAGCATTTT. Its protein is CASSPGRGNNQPQHF.

This clone was observed a single time. The chain recombines TRBV4-1 with TRBJ2-7; 8 bases fit TRBD1. Germline V CDR1 and CDR2: MGHRA, YSYEKL. After removal of 5 bases from V and 0 bases from J, the junction contained 15 bases not matched to a gene. The length of the CDR3 is 18 residues. As DNA, the CDR3 is TGCGCCAGCAGCAACCTTCAGCCGCGACAGGGGTCCTCCTACGAGCAGTACTTC. This sequence encodes CASSNLQPRQGSSYEQYF.

This chain uses TRBV7-2 with TRBJ2-5; D possibly corresponds to TRBD1 (6 bases). V was shortened by 1 base and J by 5 bases, with 17 bases between the two germline ends. Per the germline V gene, CDR1 is SGHTA and CDR2 is FQGNSA. The CDR3 loop spans 16 amino acids. This chain's CDR3 is CASSLGRGQGSETQYF. The CDR3, as DNA: TGTGCCAGCAGCTTAGGCCGGGGCCAGGGGTCGGAGACCCAGTACTTC.

V gene TRBV11-3 combines with J gene TRBJ2-1, with TRBD1 identical over 10 bases. The CDR3 has 16 amino acids. Germline CDR1 is SGHNT and CDR2 is YENEEA. J gave up 7 bases and V 0 bases, and 6 bases lay outside the gene matches. The CDR3, as DNA: TGTGCCAGCAGCTTAGATGGGACAGGGGAATGGAATGAGCAGTTCTTC. Its translation is CASSLDGTGEWNEQFF.

This rearrangement joins TRBV7-9 to TRBJ2-1; TRBD1 matches at 11 bases. This CDR3 contains 15 residues. V lost 5 bases and J lost 7; bases outside the gene matches: 7. Germline V gene sequence: CDR1 SEHNR, CDR2 FQNEAQ (reference sequence). CDR3 sequence: CASSPGTGGSNEQFF. CDR3 sequence (DNA): TGTGCCAGCAGCCCCGGGACAGGGGGTTCGAATGAGCAGTTCTTC.

The chain is built from TRBV18 and TRBJ1-2; 8 bases align to TRBD1. This CDR3 comprises 15 residues. Germline CDR1 and CDR2: KGHSH and LQKENI. Unmatched junction bases numbered 11, after V lost 3 bases and J lost 8 bases. The CDR3 DNA reads TGTGCCAGCTCACCCCTGGACAGGGAAGTTGGCGGCTACACCTTC. As protein: CASSPLDREVGGYTF.

This clone has only a few counts. The chain uses TRBV25-1 and TRBJ2-2; weak D call: TRBD2 (6 bases). The germline CDR1 and CDR2 sequences are MGHDK and SYGVNS. The CDR3 is made up of 15 amino acids. Between the trimmed V and J ends, which lost 4 bases and 3 bases, there was a span of 12 bases. CDR3 bases: TGTGCCAGCAGTGGCATAGCGGTACACACCGGGGAGCTGTTTTTT. Translated: CASSGIAVHTGELFF.

The chain employs TRBV28 and TRBJ2-2; TRBD2 matches at 7 bases. Germline CDR1 and CDR2: MDHEN and SYDVKM. The CDR3 totals 15 residues. V dropped 3 bases and J dropped 4; count of bases not matched to a gene: 5. The CDR3 spells CASSLGGRPTGELFF. The CDR3 region has the DNA TGTGCCAGCAGTTTGGGGGGGAGGCCCACCGGGGAGCTGTTTTTT.

CDR3 in DNA: TGTGCCAGCAGCTCCCGGGAGGGCCGTACCACCGGGGAGCTGTTTTTT. Residues: CASSSREGRTTGELFF. The J gene is TRBJ2-2, the V gene TRBV9, with 8 bases that match TRBD2. Trimming cost V 4 bases and J 4 bases; bases outside gene matches: 9. The CDR3 is 16 residues long. Germline V gene sequence: CDR1 SGDLS, CDR2 YYNGEE.

This clone was picked up a small number of times. V and J are TRBV7-2 and TRBJ1-1, with TRBD1 matching 8 bases. Germline trimming cut 1 base from V and 11 bases from J; bases unmatched to any gene: 9. Looked up from germline, CDR1 is SGHTA and CDR2 is FQGNSA. The CDR3 totals 14 residues. As DNA, the CDR3 is TGTGCCAGCAGCTTAGAGGGACAGGCTCCGGGTGCTTTCTTT. It encodes CASSLEGQAPGAFF.

This chain links TRBV5-1 with TRBJ1-3; TRBD1 matches at 7 bases. The CDR3 runs to 15 residues. The ends lost 4 bases at V and 8 bases at J; junction bases unmatched: 12. The germline CDR1 and CDR2 sequences are SGHRS and YFSETQ. The CDR3 here is CASSQDRAFGDTIYF. CDR3 bases: TGCGCCAGCAGCCAAGACAGGGCCTTTGGGGACACCATATATTTT.

This clone was found once. The chain combines TRBV5-1 with TRBJ2-1; TRBD2 aligns across 7 bases. The germline gives CDR1 SGHRS, CDR2 YFSETQ. Trimming at V came to 3 bases and at J to 7 bases, leaving 13 bases not matched to a gene. The length of the CDR3 is 16 residues. CDR3 sequence: CASSSLGAGVINEQFF. The CDR3, as DNA: TGCGCCAGCAGCTCCCTGGGCGCGGGAGTGATAAATGAGCAGTTCTTC. Filled out from reference TRBV5-1 and TRBJ2-1, the complete variable domain reads KAGVTQTPRYLIKTRGQQVTLSCSPISGHRSVSWYQQTPGQGLQFLFEYFSETQRNKGNFPGRFSGRQFSNSRSEMNVSTLELGDSALYLCASSSLGAGVINEQFFGPGTRLTVL.